Listed below are T cell receptor beta chains from one sample, sequenced in a study of graft-versus-host responses after intestinal transplantation. Assay used: immunoSEQ multiplex PCR; TCRdb lists only in-frame clones, some missing. The table lists about 24,000 clones, around 40% of them singletons. The sample was alloreactive CD4+ T cells from a mixed lymphocyte reaction culture, taken before intestinal transplant. These TCRs come from a human patient who received an intestinal transplant. CDR3s include the opening cysteine and the closing phenylalanine or tryptophan. The D gene is left open where the match is weak. Clone size is shown for a subset of rows, as once, few, many or a class of expanded clone.

j_call v_call clone_size d_call cdr3_aa cdr3_nt
TRBJ2-7 TRBV28 - - CASSFPFLATSSYEQYF TGTGCCAGCAGTTTCCCCTTCCTAGCGACGAGCTCCTACGAGCAGTACTTC
TRBJ2-3 TRBV18 - - CASSPSRVETDTQYF TGTGCCAGCTCACCAAGCAGGGTAGAGACAGATACGCAGTATTTT
TRBJ1-6 TRBV5-1 few - CASSLAGGLKALHF TGCGCCAGCAGCTTGGCCGGGGGTCTTAAGGCCCTCCACTTT
TRBJ1-1 TRBV7-9 - TRBD1 CASSLGAGGYTEAFF TGTGCCAGCAGCCTGGGGGCAGGGGGGTACACTGAAGCTTTCTTT
TRBJ1-2 TRBV7-9 few TRBD1 CASSGQANYGYTF TGTGCCAGCAGCGGACAGGCTAACTATGGCTACACCTTC
TRBJ1-2 TRBV29-1 - - CSVGQRIYGYTF TGCAGCGTTGGACAGCGCATCTATGGCTACACCTTC
TRBJ1-2 TRBV7-9 - - CASSYQGPRVGYGYTF TGTGCCAGCAGCTACCAAGGACCCAGGGTTGGCTATGGCTACACCTTC
TRBJ2-7 TRBV6-6 few - CASTHGVLGHEQYF TGTGCCAGCACCCACGGGGTCTTGGGCCACGAGCAGTACTTC
TRBJ2-7 TRBV6-5 - - CASSYGAGPYEQYF TGTGCCAGCAGTTACGGGGCGGGGCCCTACGAGCAGTACTTC
TRBJ2-4 TRBV30 few TRBD2 CAWSLTRVVGRNGKNIQYF TGTGCCTGGAGTCTAACCCGCGTCGTCGGGAGGAATGGCAAAAACATTCAGTACTTC
TRBJ2-1 TRBV11-3 few TRBD2 CASSLIIFSGSKRGQFF TGTGCCAGCAGCTTAATAATATTTAGCGGGTCGAAGAGGGGGCAGTTCTTC
TRBJ2-7 TRBV7-2 once TRBD2 CASSRLAGGQYEQYF TGTGCCAGCAGCCGGCTAGCGGGGGGGCAGTACGAGCAGTACTTC
TRBJ2-7 TRBV7-6 - TRBD1 CASSSNDRGFYEQYF TGTGCCAGCAGCTCAAATGACAGGGGCTTCTACGAGCAGTACTTC
TRBJ1-5 TRBV10-3 few - CAISDTDSQPQHF TGTGCCATCAGTGACACGGACAGTCAGCCCCAGCATTTT
TRBJ1-1 TRBV7-9 - TRBD1 CASSFLQGRTEAFF TGTGCCAGCAGCTTCCTACAGGGGAGGACTGAAGCTTTCTTT
TRBJ2-5 TRBV28 - TRBD1 CASSRDRVKTQYF TGTGCCAGCAGTAGGGACAGGGTAAAGACCCAGTACTTC